What follows describes a single T cell receptor (beta chain). Germline CDR1 SGHKS, CDR2 YYEKEE (reference sequence). V was pared by 4 bases and J by 2 bases, with 16 bases between. This CDR3 spans 17 amino acids. These data come from a study of blood T cell repertoires in COVID-19. Study background: COVID-19 samples collected from the United States, Italy and Spain covered acute and convalescent phases. From T cells, B-cell-depleted T cells, or PBMCs came the material, which was cDNA or gDNA.

In the study's own analysis: Amplifying reference gene primers gave estimates of nucleated cell counts. This table comes from immunoSEQ multiplex PCR, and its TCRdb copy is limited to in-frame clones, with some not included. Clone size and V and J calls were adopted from that table, with D and trimming inferred from the DNA. Of around 170,000 clones listed, around 77% are singletons. The origin of this receptor is a man aged 65 to 79 with active or convalescent COVID-19. The sample consisted of peripheral blood. This chain links TRBV5-5 with TRBJ2-6, with a weak D call TRBD1 (5 bases). CDR3 in amino acids: CASSLGQGNPGANVLTF. The CDR3 bases are TGTGCCAGCAGCCTTGGGCAGGGTAACCCTGGGGCCAACGTCCTGACTTTC.